The clone carrying this T cell receptor beta chain showed up just once. Allocation to cohorts depended on clinical history reported by the participants. This sample is part of a study of blood T cell repertoires in COVID-19. Across the whole study: Material from acute and convalescent COVID-19 was sourced from the United States, Italy and Spain. PBMCs, B-cell-depleted T cells, or T cells were the source of the cDNA or gDNA that made up the material.

Data came from immunoSEQ multiplex PCR; TCRdb stores just in-frame clones and leaves some out. The sample lists 400,000 or so clones, around 87% occurring once. Trimming removed 3 bases from V and 2 bases from J, with 9 bases in between. The CDR3 sequence is 14 residues long. Germline CDR1 and CDR2: MGHRA and YSYEKL. The TCR sequence derives from a man in his forties in a cohort exposed to, infected with or recovered from COVID-19 (not recorded which). The sequenced material came from PBMCs or T cells enriched from blood (not recorded which). V is TRBV4-1 and J is TRBJ2-3; D might be TRBD2 (5 bases). The CDR3 DNA reads as TGCGCCAGCAGCCAGGCCCGGGACACAGATACGCAGTATTTT. This translates into CASSQARDTDTQYF.